These T cell receptor beta chains were read from a single sample in a study of technical replicates of blood from a few donors. Measured with immunoSEQ multiplex PCR; TCRdb has only the in-frame clones, and not every one. The sample yields tens of thousands of clones, around nine tenths seen once. Material: PBMCs. Every receptor here comes from a human donor in good health. Some clones in this sample may be carry-over from other donors' samples. Both conserved end residues are part of each CDR3. D genes are given only for firm matches. The size field is filled for only some rows; it gives once, few, many or a size class.

V,J,size,D,CDR3,DNA
TRBV6-1,TRBJ1-3,NA,NA,CAGKDTGSGNTIYF,TGTGCCGGCAAGGATACAGGGTCTGGAAACACCATATATTTT
TRBV7-2,TRBJ2-7,NA,TRBD2,CASSLSGSGEQYF,TGTGCCAGCAGCTTGAGCGGGAGTGGTGAGCAGTACTTC
TRBV7-9,TRBJ2-2,NA,NA,CASRQGGGELFF,TGTGCCAGCCGACAGGGAGGCGGGGAGCTGTTTTTT
TRBV9,TRBJ2-7,NA,NA,CASSAVAWQRRHEQYF,TGTGCCAGCAGCGCAGTCGCATGGCAGCGGCGACACGAGCAGTACTTC
TRBV5-1,TRBJ2-7,NA,TRBD2,CASSLELGRAEQYF,TGCGCCAGCAGCTTGGAACTGGGGAGGGCCGAGCAGTACTTC
TRBV11-2,TRBJ2-1,NA,NA,CASSLDASPLTDEQFF,TGTGCCAGCAGCTTAGATGCTAGTCCCCTTACTGATGAGCAGTTCTTC
TRBV6-5,TRBJ1-3,NA,NA,CASSYSLGAAGNTIYF,TGTGCCAGCAGTTACTCGCTGGGGGCTGCGGGAAACACCATATATTTT
TRBV4-1,TRBJ1-2,NA,TRBD1,CASSHLPGQGIGYGYTF,TGCGCCAGCAGCCATTTACCGGGACAGGGTATCGGCTATGGCTACACCTTC
TRBV18,TRBJ1-4,NA,TRBD1,CASSPGGSRWDEKLFF,TGTGCCAGCTCCCCAGGGGGGAGCCGGTGGGATGAAAAACTGTTTTTT
TRBV5-6,TRBJ2-2,NA,NA,CASSLLTLANTGELFF,TGTGCCAGCAGCTTGTTGACTTTGGCGAACACCGGGGAGCTGTTTTTT
TRBV14,TRBJ1-2,NA,NA,CASSQETGVALGYTF,TGTGCCAGCAGCCAAGAAACGGGGGTGGCCCTAGGCTACACCTTC
TRBV29-1,TRBJ1-3,NA,TRBD1,CSVPAGGSGNTIYF,TGCAGCGTTCCAGCAGGGGGCTCTGGAAACACCATATATTTT
TRBV27,TRBJ2-7,NA,NA,CASSLSRSGYEQYF,TGTGCCAGCAGCCTATCTAGGTCCGGATACGAGCAGTACTTC
TRBV21-1,TRBJ2-7,NA,NA,CASSTCETGGDEQYF,TGTGCCAGCAGCACCTGCGAGACAGGGGGCGACGAGCAGTACTTC
TRBV7-7,TRBJ2-6,NA,TRBD2,CASSPGGGANVLTF,TGTGCCAGCAGCCCGGGAGGGGGGGCCAACGTCCTGACTTTC
TRBV19,TRBJ1-2,NA,NA,CASSIEGNYGYTF,TGTGCCAGTAGTATTGAGGGTAACTATGGCTACACCTTC
TRBV5-4,TRBJ2-1,NA,TRBD2,CASSFNQGTSYEQFF,TGTGCCAGCAGCTTTAACCAGGGGACTAGCTATGAGCAGTTCTTC
TRBV7-9,TRBJ2-7,few,TRBD1,CASSREQDRGLEQYF,TGTGCCAGCAGCCGAGAGCAGGACAGGGGGCTCGAGCAGTACTTC
TRBV10-1,TRBJ2-5,NA,TRBD2,CASISSGLWETQYF,TGCGCCAGCATTTCTAGCGGTCTCTGGGAGACCCAGTACTTC
TRBV7-8,TRBJ2-3,NA,TRBD2,CASSLTLAGRGDTQYF,TGTGCCAGCAGCTTGACACTAGCGGGACGAGGAGATACGCAGTATTTT
TRBV7-2,TRBJ2-3,few,TRBD2,CASRKRVPSGGATDTQYF,TGTGCCAGCAGGAAAAGGGTCCCTAGCGGGGGAGCCACAGATACGCAGTATTTT
TRBV7-6,TRBJ1-4,NA,TRBD1,CASSRGQGNEKLFF,TGTGCCAGCAGCCGTGGACAGGGCAATGAAAAACTGTTTTTT
TRBV6-1,TRBJ2-5,NA,NA,CASSEAGAETQYF,TGTGCCAGCAGTGAAGCGGGAGCCGAGACCCAGTACTTC
TRBV25-1,TRBJ1-3,NA,NA,CASSGGGSGNTIYF,TGTGCCAGCAGTGGGGGGGGCTCGGGAAACACCATATATTTT
TRBV29-1,TRBJ2-2,NA,TRBD1,CSVEVEDRTGELFF,TGCAGCGTTGAAGTGGAGGACAGGACCGGGGAGCTGTTTTTT
TRBV11-3,TRBJ2-1,NA,TRBD2,CASSLSGRGNEQFF,TGTGCCAGCAGCCTTAGCGGGAGGGGCAATGAGCAGTTCTTC
TRBV4-2,TRBJ1-1,NA,NA,CASSQDWASSMNTEAFF,TGTGCCAGCAGCCAAGATTGGGCATCGTCCATGAACACTGAAGCTTTCTTT
TRBV5-1,TRBJ1-2,once,NA,CASSLEAGHYGYTF,TGCGCCAGCAGCTTGGAAGCAGGCCACTATGGCTACACCTTC
TRBV10-3,TRBJ2-1,NA,NA,CAISGGGQQFF,TGTGCCATCAGTGGCGGGGGCCAGCAGTTCTTC
TRBV5-8,TRBJ1-4,NA,NA,CASSLRWGRTNEKLFF,TGTGCCAGCAGCTTGAGGTGGGGCAGGACTAATGAAAAACTGTTTTTT
TRBV27,TRBJ2-7,NA,TRBD2,CASSPLAGGYEQYF,TGTGCCAGCAGTCCGCTAGCGGGGGGGTACGAGCAGTACTTC
TRBV29-1,TRBJ2-2,NA,TRBD2,CSVEASGDGELFF,TGCAGCGTTGAAGCTAGCGGAGACGGGGAGCTGTTTTTT
TRBV7-9,TRBJ2-3,NA,NA,CASSLGLQGTDTQYF,TGTGCCAGCAGCCTGGGTTTGCAGGGTACAGATACGCAGTATTTT
TRBV9,TRBJ2-7,NA,NA,CASSVEWEGDYEQYF,TGTGCCAGCAGCGTAGAGTGGGAGGGGGACTACGAGCAGTACTTC
TRBV19,TRBJ2-1,NA,TRBD2,CASSSGTSGFYEQFF,TGTGCCAGTAGCTCCGGGACTAGCGGGTTCTATGAGCAGTTCTTC
TRBV4-2,TRBJ2-1,NA,NA,CASSLQRGDNEQFF,TGTGCCAGCAGCCTCCAGCGCGGGGACAATGAGCAGTTCTTC
TRBV7-6,TRBJ1-1,once,NA,CASRAGTITEAFF,TGTGCCAGCAGAGCCGGGACAATAACTGAAGCTTTCTTT
TRBV18,TRBJ2-7,NA,NA,CASSLLSYEQYF,TGTGCCAGCTCACTCTTATCCTACGAGCAGTACTTC
TRBV11-2,TRBJ1-1,NA,TRBD1,CASSLGRGLLGPGNTEAFF,TGTGCCAGCAGCTTAGGAAGGGGGCTTTTGGGGCCGGGAAACACTGAAGCTTTCTTT
TRBV5-1,TRBJ2-1,NA,TRBD2,CASSWDYTPNNEQFF,TGCGCCAGCAGCTGGGACTACACCCCAAACAATGAGCAGTTCTTC
TRBV4-3,TRBJ2-3,NA,TRBD2,CASSQDFGTSGRDTQYF,TGCGCCAGCAGCCAAGACTTCGGGACTAGCGGGAGAGATACGCAGTATTTT
TRBV19,TRBJ2-7,NA,TRBD2,CASSTGTSGIGEQYF,TGTGCCAGTAGTACCGGGACTAGCGGGATCGGCGAGCAGTACTTC
TRBV4-3,TRBJ2-5,NA,TRBD1,CASSQDSQGAWETQYF,TGCGCCAGCAGCCAAGATAGTCAGGGGGCTTGGGAGACCCAGTACTTC
TRBV30,TRBJ2-7,NA,NA,CAWSEGGPYEQYF,TGTGCCTGGAGTGAGGGAGGACCCTACGAGCAGTACTTC
TRBV29-1,TRBJ2-1,NA,TRBD2,CSGGGNNEQFF,TGCAGCGGCGGGGGGAACAATGAGCAGTTCTTC
TRBV9,TRBJ1-1,NA,NA,CASSVAGGNSEAFF,TGTGCCAGCAGCGTAGCCGGGGGAAACAGTGAAGCTTTCTTT
TRBV5-1,TRBJ1-2,NA,NA,CASGENYGYTF,TGCGCCAGCGGAGAAAACTATGGCTACACCTTC
TRBV5-1,TRBJ2-5,NA,TRBD2,CASSPTSGDGRETQYF,TGCGCCAGCAGCCCGACTAGCGGGGACGGTCGGGAGACCCAGTACTTC
TRBV11-3,TRBJ1-1,NA,NA,CASSPRANTEAFF,TGTGCCAGCAGCCCCAGGGCGAACACTGAAGCTTTCTTT
TRBV27,TRBJ1-6,once,NA,CASKRALGNYNSPLHF,TGTGCCAGCAAGCGGGCTCTTGGCAACTATAATTCACCCCTCCACTTT
TRBV7-3,TRBJ2-3,NA,NA,CASSLRGAGNTDTQYF,TGTGCCAGCAGCTTACGAGGGGCGGGAAACACAGATACGCAGTATTTT